This TCR beta chain was recorded in a study of T cell clonality in common variable immunodeficiency. Study conclusions and caveats: TCRbeta clonality was increased in CVID versus healthy controls. Fewer deletions and N-nucleotide insertions were reportedly seen in common variable immunodeficiency TCR beta sequences.

This clone was seen a few times. The antigen is unknown. The read stops 3 residues short of the end of the CDR3; the missing end is completed from the germline J gene. Germline V lookup: CDR1 KGHSH, CDR2 LQKENI. V lost 4 bases to trimming and J lost 2 bases, with 15 bases between them. The CDR3 runs to 16 residues. Profiling relied on immunoSEQ multiplex PCR, and the TCRdb table lists in-frame clones only, not all of them. The sample was found to contain tens of thousands of clones, and every one recurs. The V and J genes are TRBV18 and TRBJ1-3; D not resolved. The sequenced sample was peripheral blood mononuclear cells. This receptor was taken from a human donor with common variable immunodeficiency. Partial CDR3 DNA: TGTGCCAGCTCACTCGCCCCCCAGGAGGCTGGAAACACC. Protein product: CASSLAPQEAGNT. The entire CDR3 reads CASSLAPQEAGNTIYF. Using reference TRBV18 and TRBJ1-3 for the parts outside the CDR3, the full variable domain is NAGVMQNPRHLVRRRGQEARLRCSPMKGHSHVYWYRQLPEEGLKFMVYLQKENIIDESGMPKERFSAEFPKEGPSILRIQQVVRGDSAAYFCASSLAPQEAGNTIYFGEGSWLTVV.